The rows below give T cell receptor beta chains drawn from one sample of a study of pediatric ulcerative colitis. Clones were sequenced by immunoSEQ multiplex PCR, and TCRdb holds only the in-frame ones, with some missing. In the table there are 20,000 to 30,000 clones, more than 65% of which are singletons. Sequenced input: gut tissue. The receptors come from a boy between 10 and 17 years old with severe ulcerative colitis. The CDR3 runs from the conserved cysteine through the conserved F or W. Fields, in order: J gene, D gene, V gene, clone size, CDR3 DNA, CDR3 protein. A D gene is named only where the DNA matches it firmly. The listing skips clone size in some rows; elsewhere it reads once, few, many or a size class.

J: TRBJ2-1; D: .; V: TRBV19; size: .; DNA: TGTGCCAGTAGTTCGAGTATGGAACCCAATGAGCAGTTCTTC; CDR3: CASSSSMEPNEQFF
J: TRBJ1-1; D: .; V: TRBV5-1; size: .; DNA: TGCGCCAGCAGCCCCGGGGGGCTGAACACTGAAGCTTTCTTT; CDR3: CASSPGGLNTEAFF
J: TRBJ2-1; D: .; V: TRBV6-5; size: .; DNA: TGTGCCAGCAGTTACTCGGGAAATGAGCAGTTCTTC; CDR3: CASSYSGNEQFF
J: TRBJ2-7; D: TRBD2; V: TRBV15; size: .; DNA: TGTGCCACCAGCAGAGATCCGGTAGCGGGAGGGCCCTACGAGCAGTACTTC; CDR3: CATSRDPVAGGPYEQYF
J: TRBJ2-1; D: TRBD2; V: TRBV6-5; size: .; DNA: TGTGCCAGCAGCCCCGGGACTAAGAATGAGCAGTTCTTC; CDR3: CASSPGTKNEQFF
J: TRBJ2-7; D: TRBD2; V: TRBV10-2; size: .; DNA: TGCGCCAGCAGTGAGTGGATAGCGGGAGGCGAGCAGTACTTC; CDR3: CASSEWIAGGEQYF
J: TRBJ1-2; D: .; V: TRBV6-5; size: .; DNA: TGTGCCAGCAGTCCGGACGGGGGCGGTGGCTACACCTTC; CDR3: CASSPDGGGGYTF
J: TRBJ2-1; D: TRBD2; V: TRBV15; size: few; DNA: TGTGCCACCAGCAGAGGACTAGCGGGTGCGGACAATGAGCAGTTCTTC; CDR3: CATSRGLAGADNEQFF
J: TRBJ1-5; D: .; V: TRBV19; size: .; DNA: TGTGCCAGTAGTATAGGAGCTGTCAAGAATCAGCCCCAGCATTTT; CDR3: CASSIGAVKNQPQHF
J: TRBJ2-1; D: .; V: TRBV5-6; size: .; DNA: TGTGCCGGCAGCGGCGTCGAGGGCATCTACAATGAGCAGTTCTTC; CDR3: CAGSGVEGIYNEQFF
J: TRBJ1-2; D: TRBD1; V: TRBV5-1; size: few; DNA: TGCGCCAGCAGCGAGACAGGGGCCCCAAACTATGGCTACACCTTC; CDR3: CASSETGAPNYGYTF
J: TRBJ2-5; D: .; V: TRBV4-2; size: once; DNA: TGTGCCAGCAGCCAGCTAGGGGGAGAAGAGACCCAGTACTTC; CDR3: CASSQLGGEETQYF
J: TRBJ1-4; D: .; V: TRBV28; size: .; DNA: TGTGCCAGCAGTTCGCAACAGGGAGAGCGGGAAAAACTGTTTTTT; CDR3: CASSSQQGEREKLFF
J: TRBJ2-2; D: .; V: TRBV9; size: .; DNA: TGTGCCAGCAGCGTATGGGGGCCGAACACCGGGGAGCTGTTTTTT; CDR3: CASSVWGPNTGELFF
J: TRBJ2-4; D: .; V: TRBV5-8; size: few; DNA: TGTGCCAGCACAGGACCGAGGATTTTAAACATTCAGTACTTC; CDR3: CASTGPRILNIQYF
J: TRBJ2-5; D: .; V: TRBV6-5; size: once; DNA: TGTGCCAGCAGTTCGCAAGGGCCGGCGGAGACCCAGTACTTC; CDR3: CASSSQGPAETQYF
J: TRBJ2-1; D: TRBD2; V: TRBV4-1; size: .; DNA: TGCGCCAGCAGCCAAGATCCAGCGGGAATCTACAATGAGCAGTTCTTC; CDR3: CASSQDPAGIYNEQFF
J: TRBJ1-6; D: .; V: TRBV30; size: .; DNA: TGTGCCTGGAATGAGGGTTCCTATAATTCACCCCTCCACTTT; CDR3: CAWNEGSYNSPLHF
J: TRBJ2-7; D: TRBD2; V: TRBV6-5; size: .; DNA: TGTGCCAGCAGTCCCGGGACTAGCTCCTACGAGCAGTACTTC; CDR3: CASSPGTSSYEQYF
J: TRBJ1-1; D: TRBD1; V: TRBV29-1; size: .; DNA: TGCAGCGGGGGCAGGGGGCGAGGCACTGAAGCTTTCTTT; CDR3: CSGGRGRGTEAFF
J: TRBJ1-2; D: TRBD1; V: TRBV6-1; size: .; DNA: TGTGCCAGCAGTGACGGGACAGGGTACTATGGCTACACCTTC; CDR3: CASSDGTGYYGYTF
J: TRBJ1-2; D: TRBD1; V: TRBV18; size: .; DNA: TGTGCCAGCTCACCAACGACACAGGACAGGGAGGACTACACCTTC; CDR3: CASSPTTQDREDYTF
J: TRBJ1-1; D: TRBD1; V: TRBV19; size: few; DNA: TGTGCCACAAGGGGGCAGGGGGACACTGAAGCTTTCTTT; CDR3: CATRGQGDTEAFF
J: TRBJ2-3; D: .; V: TRBV7-9; size: .; DNA: TGTGCCAGCAGCTTCACAGATACGCAGTATTTT; CDR3: CASSFTDTQYF
J: TRBJ2-2; D: .; V: TRBV4-2; size: .; DNA: TGTGCCAGCAGCCAAGATCGAGGTTCCGGGGAGCTGTTTTTT; CDR3: CASSQDRGSGELFF
J: TRBJ2-3; D: .; V: TRBV7-2; size: .; DNA: TGTGCCAGCAGCTTGGGGGGAGTAAGATCAGATACGCAGTATTTT; CDR3: CASSLGGVRSDTQYF
J: TRBJ1-2; D: .; V: TRBV2; size: once; DNA: TGTGCCAGCAGAGAAGAGGGCGTTGGCTACACCTTC; CDR3: CASREEGVGYTF